This record looks at one TCR beta chain sequence and its context. This sample is drawn from a study of early T cells in non-severe SARS-CoV-2 infection. TCRdb called the 5' RACE reads again in MiXCR, with one record for every CDR3 protein. This repertoire shows 68,000 or so distinct CDR3 sequences, more than 9% found once; its top ten account for 1.5% to 2%. The V gene lost 0 bases and the J gene lost 0 bases, with 6 bases spanning the gap. CDR3 length: 14 residues. The germline V gene encodes CDR1 SQVTM and CDR2 ANQGSEA. This TCR was recovered from an adult who was a healthcare worker with PCR-confirmed SARS-CoV-2 infection or an uninfected control (not recorded which). This chain joins TRBV29-1 and TRBJ2-1; D uncertain. Sequencing input: whole blood. CDR3: CSVEDRLSYNEQFF. DNA for the CDR3: TGCAGCGTTGAAGACAGGCTCTCCTACAATGAGCAGTTCTTC.